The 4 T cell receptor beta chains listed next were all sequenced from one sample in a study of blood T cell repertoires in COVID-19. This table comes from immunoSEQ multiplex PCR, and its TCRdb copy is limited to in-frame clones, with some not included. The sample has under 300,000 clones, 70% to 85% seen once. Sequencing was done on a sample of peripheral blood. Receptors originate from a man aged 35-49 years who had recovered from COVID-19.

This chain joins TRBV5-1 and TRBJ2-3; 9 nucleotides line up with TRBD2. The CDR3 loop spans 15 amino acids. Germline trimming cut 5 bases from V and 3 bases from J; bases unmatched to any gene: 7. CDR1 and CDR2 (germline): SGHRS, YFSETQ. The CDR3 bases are TGCGCCAGCAGTGGTGTTCTAGCGGGAACAGATACGCAGTATTTT. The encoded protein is CASSGVLAGTDTQYF.

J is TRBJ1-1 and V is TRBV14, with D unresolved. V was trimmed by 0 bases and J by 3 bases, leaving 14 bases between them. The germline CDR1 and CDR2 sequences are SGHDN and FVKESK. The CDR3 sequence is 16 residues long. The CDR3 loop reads CASSQDERFGDTEAFF. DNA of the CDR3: TGTGCCAGCAGCCAAGATGAAAGGTTCGGAGACACTGAAGCTTTCTTT. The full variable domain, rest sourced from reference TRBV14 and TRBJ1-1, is EAGVTQFPSHSVIEKGQTVTLRCDPISGHDNLYWYRRVMGKEIKFLLHFVKESKQDESGMPNNRFLAERTGGTYSTLKVQPAELEDSGVYFCASSQDERFGDTEAFFGQGTRLTVV.

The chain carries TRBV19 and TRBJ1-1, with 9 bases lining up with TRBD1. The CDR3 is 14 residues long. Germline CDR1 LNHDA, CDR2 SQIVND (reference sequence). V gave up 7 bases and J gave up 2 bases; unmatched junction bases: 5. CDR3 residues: CASTRDRDNTEAFF. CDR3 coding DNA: TGTGCCAGTACCCGGGACAGGGACAACACTGAAGCTTTCTTT. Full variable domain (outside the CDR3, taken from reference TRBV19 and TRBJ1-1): DGGITQSPKYLFRKEGQNVTLSCEQNLNHDAMYWYRQDPGQGLRLIYYSQIVNDFQKGDIAEGYSVSREKKESFPLTVTSAQKNPTAFYLCASTRDRDNTEAFFGQGTRLTVV.

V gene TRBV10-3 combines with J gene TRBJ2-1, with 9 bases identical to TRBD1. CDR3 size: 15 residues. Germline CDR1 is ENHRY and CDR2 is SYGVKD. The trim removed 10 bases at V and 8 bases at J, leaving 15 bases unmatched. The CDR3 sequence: CATMGPNRGLDEQFF. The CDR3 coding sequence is TGTGCCACTATGGGCCCAAACAGGGGGCTGGATGAGCAGTTCTTC.